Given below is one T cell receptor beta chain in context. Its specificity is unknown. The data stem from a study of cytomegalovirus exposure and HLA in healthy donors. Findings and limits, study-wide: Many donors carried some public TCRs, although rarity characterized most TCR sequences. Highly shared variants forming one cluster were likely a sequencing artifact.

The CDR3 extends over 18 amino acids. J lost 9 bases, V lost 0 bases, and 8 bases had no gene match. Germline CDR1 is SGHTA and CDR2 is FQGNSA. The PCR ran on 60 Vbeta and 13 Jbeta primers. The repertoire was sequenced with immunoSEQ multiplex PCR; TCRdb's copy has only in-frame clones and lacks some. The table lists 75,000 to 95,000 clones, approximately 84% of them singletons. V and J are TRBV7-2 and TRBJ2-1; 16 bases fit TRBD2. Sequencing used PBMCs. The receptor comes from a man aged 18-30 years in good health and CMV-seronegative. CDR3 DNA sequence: TGTGCCAGCAGCTTAGCCTCAGGGGGGACTAGCGGGAGGGGTGAGCAGTTCTTC. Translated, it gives CASSLASGGTSGRGEQFF.